The 30 T cell receptor beta chains listed next were all sequenced from one sample in a study of blood T cell repertoires in COVID-19. Produced via immunoSEQ multiplex PCR; TCRdb's table is partial and in-frame only. The sample records tens of thousands of clones, around 86% being singletons. Sequenced sample: peripheral blood. The receptor source for this set is a man aged 45-65 years with active COVID-19.

A word on this clone: Sequence at one end of the junction differs from germline and may be a read error. The chain joins TRBV19 to TRBJ1-5, with 7 bases identical to TRBD1. CDR1 is LNHDA, CDR2 SQIVND, per germline (reference sequence). The CDR3 is made up of 13 amino acids. CDR3 coding DNA: TGTGCGAGTACAGGGGAGGGGGATCAGCCCCAGCATTTT. Translated: CASTGEGDQPQHF. Full variable domain (remainder filled in from reference TRBV19 and TRBJ1-5): DGGITQSPKYLFRKEGQNVTLSCEQNLNHDAMYWYRQDPGQGLRLIYYSQIVNDFQKGDIAEGYSVSREKKESFPLTVTSAQKNPTAFYLCASTGEGDQPQHFGDGTRLSIL.

The V and J genes are TRBV5-1 and TRBJ1-5; 7 positions match TRBD1. CDR3 length: 15 amino acids. Germline CDR1 and CDR2: SGHRS and YFSETQ. J gave up 2 bases and V 5 bases, and 7 bases lay outside the gene matches. The CDR3 is CASSLTGAGNQPQHF. The CDR3 DNA follows: TGCGCCAGCAGTCTTACAGGGGCTGGCAATCAGCCCCAGCATTTT.

This chain connects TRBV4-1 to TRBJ2-3; no definite D call. The length of the CDR3 is 18 residues. From germline, CDR1 is MGHRA and CDR2 YSYEKL. V lost 4 bases and J 1 base, leaving 21 bases between the germline ends. Written as DNA, the CDR3 is TGCGCCAGCAGCCTGGCCTATGGAGTGCGGCCGGGCACAGATACGCAGTATTTT. This gives the protein CASSLAYGVRPGTDTQYF.

The chain carries TRBV28 and TRBJ2-7, with 9 bases identical to TRBD1. CDR3 length: 15 residues. Germline CDR1 is MDHEN and CDR2 is SYDVKM. The junction had 10 bases not matched to a gene; V was cut back by 5 bases and J by 5 bases. The CDR3 loop reads CASSPWDRVDDEQYF. Here the CDR3 DNA reads TGTGCCAGCAGTCCCTGGGACAGGGTGGACGACGAGCAGTACTTC. Looking up the rest from reference TRBV28 and TRBJ2-7 gives the full variable domain: DVKVTQSSRYLVKRTGEKVFLECVQDMDHENMFWYRQDPGLGLRLIYFSYDVKMKEKGDIPEGYSVSREKKERFSLILESASTNQTSMYLCASSPWDRVDDEQYFGPGTRLTVT.

This chain joins TRBV18 and TRBJ1-2, with 8 bases fitting TRBD1. Trimming cost V 3 bases and J 8 bases; bases outside gene matches: 17. Germline loops: CDR1 KGHSH, CDR2 LQKENI. The CDR3 extends over 17 amino acids. CDR3 protein: CASSPKDRANYGYGYTF. Here the CDR3 DNA reads TGTGCCAGCTCACCGAAGGACAGGGCCAACTATGGTTACGGCTACACCTTC. Full variable domain (rest looked up from reference TRBV18 and TRBJ1-2): NAGVMQNPRHLVRRRGQEARLRCSPMKGHSHVYWYRQLPEEGLKFMVYLQKENIIDESGMPKERFSAEFPKEGPSILRIQQVVRGDSAAYFCASSPKDRANYGYGYTFGSGTRLTVV.

This clone was seen a single time. The chain couples TRBV13 to TRBJ2-6; D perhaps matches TRBD1 (6 bases). The ends were cut back, 5 bases at V and 2 bases at J, with 22 bases in the middle. The germline V gene has CDR1 PRHDT and CDR2 FYEKMQ (reference sequence). The CDR3 length is 19 residues. This CDR3 reads CASSRPLLWNRAGANVLTF. The CDR3 nucleotides are TGTGCCAGCAGCCGCCCCCTTCTCTGGAACAGGGCTGGGGCCAACGTCCTGACTTTC.

This clone was counted only a few times. The CDR3 region has the DNA TGTGCCAGCAGTTTACAGGGTTATGGCTACACCTTC. Translation gives CASSLQGYGYTF. The gene calls are TRBV27 and TRBJ1-2; D might be TRBD1 (5 bases). V was pared by 2 bases and J by 5 bases, with 6 bases between. Germline-derived CDR1 and CDR2 are MNHEY and SMNVEV (reference sequence). The CDR3 length is 12 residues.

J is TRBJ2-7 and V is TRBV4-1; D is undetermined. The CDR3 extends over 13 amino acids. V lost 0 bases and J lost 4, with 7 bases in between. Germline V lookup: CDR1 MGHRA, CDR2 YSYEKL. CDR3 sequence reads: CASSQDSRYEQYF. The CDR3 DNA reads TGCGCCAGCAGCCAAGACTCGCGGTACGAGCAGTACTTC.

J is TRBJ2-7 and V is TRBV3-1 (or the pseudogene TRBV3-2); D not resolved. The germline V gene encodes CDR1 LGHDT and CDR2 YNNKEL (reference sequence). The V end lost 2 bases, the J end lost 5 bases, and 4 bases lay between the germline ends. This CDR3 contains 11 residues. DNA of the CDR3: TGTGCCAGCAGCCAATCCAACGAGCAGTACTTC. Its translation: CASSQSNEQYF.

The chain recombines TRBV9 with TRBJ2-6, with D possibly being TRBD1 (5 bases). Per germline, CDR1 SGDLS and CDR2 YYNGEE. The CDR3 is made up of 15 amino acids. With 4 bases removed from V and 3 bases from J, the gap between germline ends came to 11 bases. The CDR3 loop is CASSLQGSGANVLTF. The CDR3 DNA follows: TGTGCCAGCAGCCTTCAGGGTAGTGGGGCCAACGTCCTGACTTTC.

This chain uses TRBV30 with TRBJ1-5; unclear D gene. Germline CDR1 and CDR2: GTSNPN and SVGIG (reference sequence). The V gene lost 2 bases and the J gene lost 2 bases, with 7 bases spanning the gap. CDR3 size: 13 residues. This CDR3 reads CAWSYSGNQPQHF. The CDR3 region has the DNA TGTGCCTGGAGTTATAGCGGCAATCAGCCCCAGCATTTT.

This chain joins TRBV12-3 or TRBV12-4 and TRBJ2-5; a possible D gene is TRBD2 (6 bases). The V end lost 8 bases, the J end lost 5 bases, and 15 bases lay between the germline ends. The CDR3 contains 13 residues. CDR3 protein: CASVQGGVETQYF. DNA for the CDR3: TGTGCCAGCGTCCAAGGAGGGGTGGAGACCCAGTACTTC.

The chain combines TRBV5-1 with TRBJ1-2; 8 bases are shared with TRBD1. Germline V gene data show CDR1 as SGHRS and CDR2 as YFSETQ. V was clipped by 4 bases and J by 7 bases; unmatched bases: 6. The CDR3 has 13 residues. CDR3 nucleotides: TGCGCCAGCAGCCAAGACAGGGGCGGTGGCTACACCTTC. This encodes CASSQDRGGGYTF.

This clone was counted a single time. The chain combines TRBV10-3 with TRBJ2-1, with 15 bases lining up with TRBD2. V shed 6 bases and J 9 bases; nucleotides not matched to a gene: 9. The CDR3 totals 16 residues. The germline V gene encodes CDR1 ENHRY and CDR2 SYGVKD. The CDR3 DNA follows: TGTGCCATCAGACCCCCCGGACTAGCGGGAGGGGGTGAGCAGTTCTTC. Its protein product is CAIRPPGLAGGGEQFF.

Only one count was recorded for this clone. The V gene is TRBV4-3, the J gene TRBJ2-3, with 9 bases matching TRBD1. The CDR3 is made up of 17 amino acids. Trimming took 4 bases from V and 1 from J; bases not matched to a gene: 9. From germline, CDR1 is LGHNA and CDR2 YSLEER. The CDR3 region is CASSLQWDRARTDTQYF. The CDR3 coding sequence is TGCGCCAGCAGCCTACAGTGGGACAGGGCTCGCACAGATACGCAGTATTTT.

The chain links TRBV2 to TRBJ1-4; D is possibly TRBD1 (5 bases). The CDR3 is made up of 14 amino acids. Trimming pared 7 bases from V and 4 bases from J, leaving 13 bases between. Germline V gene data show CDR1 as SNHLY and CDR2 as FYNNEI. CDR3 bases: TGTGCCAGCAACCAGGGCGGGGGTAATGAAAAACTGTTTTTT. It translates to CASNQGGGNEKLFF.

The chain combines TRBV9 with TRBJ2-3; D not resolved. The CDR3 is 14 residues long. The V end was cut by 0 bases, the J end by 6 bases, with 11 bases between. Germline V gives CDR1 SGDLS, CDR2 YYNGEE. The CDR3, as DNA: TGTGCCAGCAGCGTAGGCCCGGGTTCGGATACGCAGTATTTT. It is translated as CASSVGPGSDTQYF.

The J gene is TRBJ2-1, the V gene TRBV18, with 8 positions matching TRBD2. The J segment lost 1 base and the V segment lost 1 base, leaving 3 bases of the junction unmatched. Germline lookup yields CDR1 KGHSH and CDR2 LQKENI. The CDR3 is made up of 16 amino acids. The CDR3 loop is CASSPLAGQSYNEQFF. The DNA for the CDR3 is TGTGCCAGCTCACCACTAGCGGGACAATCCTACAATGAGCAGTTCTTC.

At least ten counts were recorded for this clone. The chain combines TRBV24-1 with TRBJ1-4, with a possible D match to TRBD1 (5 bases). In germline, CDR1 is KGHDR, CDR2 SFDVKD. The CDR3 is 16 amino acids. Trimming left V 3 bases short and J 6 bases short, with 16 bases between. CDR3 nucleotides: TGTGCCACCAGTGATGCCCGGGACTCAGGCGATGAAAAACTGTTTTTT. Amino acids: CATSDARDSGDEKLFF.

This chain links TRBV7-2 with TRBJ1-2; a possible D gene is TRBD1 (6 bases). The germline V gene encodes CDR1 SGHTA and CDR2 FQGNSA. Trimming stripped 5 bases from V and 3 bases from J, with 10 bases between. This CDR3 has 13 residues. The CDR3 sequence: CASSRGQYYGYTF. The CDR3 nucleotides read TGTGCCAGCAGCCGTGGACAGTACTATGGCTACACCTTC. Based on the CDR3 plus reference TRBV7-2 and TRBJ1-2, the full variable domain is GAGVSQSPSNKVTEKGKDVELRCDPISGHTALYWYRQSLGQGLEFLIYFQGNSAPDKSGLPSDRFSAERTGGSVSTLTIQRTQQEDSAVYLCASSRGQYYGYTFGSGTRLTVV.

The CDR3 spells CASSRYSQGVYGYTF. The CDR3 DNA reads TGTGCCAGCAGCCGTTACTCGCAGGGGGTCTATGGCTACACCTTC. V gene TRBV11-2 combines with J gene TRBJ1-2; 7 bases are a match to TRBD1. The V and J ends lost 5 bases and 4 bases, in that order; junction bases with no gene match: 10. Germline V gene sequence: CDR1 SGHAT, CDR2 FQNNGV. This CDR3 is built from 15 residues.

This clone was observed a single time. The J gene is TRBJ1-1, the V gene TRBV29-1; possible D gene TRBD1, 6 bases. The CDR3 is made up of 13 amino acids. V was trimmed by 6 bases and J by 3 bases, leaving 14 bases between them. CDR1 SQVTM and CDR2 ANQGSEA come from the germline V gene. CDR3 loop: CSVAGVGDTEAFF. CDR3 nucleotide sequence: TGCAGCGTCGCAGGGGTTGGAGACACTGAAGCTTTCTTT.

The CDR3 DNA reads as TGTGCCAGCAGTCTCCCGGGACAGGGGGCCGGCTACGAGCAGTACTTC. It codes for CASSLPGQGAGYEQYF. The rearrangement joins TRBV6-2 or TRBV6-3 to TRBJ2-7; TRBD1 matches 12 bases. Trimming cost V 5 bases and J 3 bases; bases outside gene matches: 8. The CDR3 consists of 16 residues. Per germline, CDR1 MNHEY and CDR2 SVGEGT.

The chain joins TRBV7-2 to TRBJ2-7, with TRBD2 matching 11 bases. The CDR3 totals 14 residues. Germline CDR1 and CDR2: SGHTA and FQGNSA. V gave up 6 bases and J gave up 3 bases; unmatched junction bases: 4. The CDR3 DNA reads as TGTGCCAGCAGTTTTAGCGGGGGGGGCTACGAGCAGTACTTC. Translating gives CASSFSGGGYEQYF.

V is TRBV5-4 and J is TRBJ2-1; possible D gene TRBD2, 7 bases. CDR1 and CDR2 (germline): SGHNT, YYREEE (reference sequence). The CDR3 consists of 15 residues. Trimming stripped 1 base from V and 8 bases from J, with 16 bases between. DNA for the CDR3: TGTGCCAGCAGCTTGCGGGGAGGGGGAGGAGATGAGCAGTTCTTC. Translation gives CASSLRGGGGDEQFF. Full variable domain (rest looked up from reference TRBV5-4 and TRBJ2-1): ETGVTQSPTHLIKTRGQQVTLRCSSQSGHNTVSWYQQALGQGPQFIFQYYREEENGRGNFPPRFSGLQFPNYSSELNVNALELDDSALYLCASSLRGGGGDEQFFGPGTRLTVL.

The chain employs TRBV6-5 and TRBJ2-5, with D hard to call. Trimming removed 4 bases at V and 2 bases at J, with 11 bases between. CDR1 is MNHEY, CDR2 SVGAGI, per germline. The CDR3 is made up of 14 amino acids. For the CDR3, the DNA is TGTGCCAGCAGTTTCGACATCCTACAAGAGACCCAGTACTTC. Translating it yields CASSFDILQETQYF.

The V gene is TRBV7-2, the J gene TRBJ2-7, with D possibly TRBD1 on 6 matching bases. The CDR3 consists of 14 residues. Germline V gene lookup returns CDR1 SGHTA and CDR2 FQGNSA. V lost 5 bases, J lost 5 bases, and 16 bases lay in between. The CDR3 DNA follows: TGTGCCAGCAGCCGGACAGAACAGTCCAACGAGCAGTACTTC. This translates into CASSRTEQSNEQYF.

This clone was observed once. The J gene is TRBJ2-3, the V gene TRBV3-1 (or the pseudogene TRBV3-2); no clear D gene. The germline V gene encodes CDR1 LGHDT and CDR2 YNNKEL (reference sequence). The V and J ends lost 5 bases and 2 bases respectively, with 5 bases between them. CDR3 length equals 12 residues. CDR3 sequence reads: CASSFSTDTQYF. The DNA of the CDR3 is TGTGCCAGCAGCTTCTCCACAGATACGCAGTATTTT.

This chain uses TRBV28 with TRBJ2-7; 7 positions match TRBD2. The J segment lost 3 bases and the V segment lost 6 bases, leaving 11 bases of the junction unmatched. Germline V gives CDR1 MDHEN, CDR2 SYDVKM. This CDR3 has 15 amino acids. CDR3 DNA sequence: TGTGCCAGCAGGGTCAACGGGGGGAGTAACTACGAGCAGTACTTC. Translated, it gives CASRVNGGSNYEQYF.

This chain connects TRBV10-1 to TRBJ2-7; TRBD2 might be the D (6 bases). Germline V gene sequence: CDR1 WNHNN, CDR2 SYGVQD (reference sequence). The CDR3 contains 13 residues. The V and J ends lost 6 bases and 6 bases respectively, with 15 bases between them. In DNA, the CDR3 is TGCGCCAGCAGCACCTGGGGGGTATCCGAGCAGTACTTC. Protein product: CASSTWGVSEQYF.